This T cell receptor (beta chain) derives from a study of PD-1 blockade in classical Hodgkin lymphoma. Notes on the study in general: Relapsed/refractory patients reportedly had lower baseline diversity than newly diagnosed patients.

The CDR3 spans 15 residues. V dropped 6 bases and J dropped 2 bases, with 18 bases sitting between them. Germline values: CDR1 SGHRS, CDR2 YFSETQ. Time point in this sample: newly diagnosed, previously untreated cHL patient sample. Purified CD4+ T cells were obtained from thawed PBMCs through magnetic negative selection. The comparison group had newly diagnosed, previously untreated classical Hodgkin lymphoma. Produced via immunoSEQ multiplex PCR; TCRdb's table is partial and in-frame only. The table records tens of thousands of clones, roughly 90% of them present only once. A note on this clone: What it binds is not known.

V and J are TRBV5-1 and TRBJ2-7; D is possibly TRBD1 or TRBD2 (5 bases each). This TCR was sampled from a human donor with classical Hodgkin lymphoma. The material sequenced was CD4+ T cells from blood. This CDR3 reads CASNVGTAEAYEQYF. DNA of the CDR3: TGCGCCAGCAACGTTGGGACGGCGGAAGCCTACGAGCAGTACTTC.